This TCR beta chain was found in a study of human T cells and chemical hapten exposure. Turning to the study itself: Mainly, slight library volume differences in the pool made TCR yields vary. Overall study findings and caveats: Expanded TCRs showed more large CDR3 clusters than pre-sensitization or healthy control sets.

V lost 5 bases to trimming and J lost 0 bases, with 8 bases between them. The CDR3 has 13 amino acids. Germline lookup yields CDR1 SQVTM and CDR2 ANQGSEA. TCRdb analysed the RACE reads with MiXCR anew, one entry per CDR3 protein. This table holds around 120,000 distinct CDR3 sequences, roughly 12% found once. This clonotype was seen many times. Its antigen is not identified. This sample's time point: pre-sensitization, week 0. The sample's treatment: therapeutic diphenylcyclopropenone sensitization with weekly scalp DPC. Alopecia patients between 18 and 70 years old and suitable for DPC were used as donors. Whole blood that had not been fractionated was the source of extracted total RNA.

The sequence came from a woman younger than 35 with alopecia areata. Some clones in this sample may be carry-over from other donors' samples. Specimen: whole blood, collected in connection with sensitization to the hapten diphenylcyclopropenone (DPC). This rearrangement joins TRBV29-1 to TRBJ2-1; tentative D call: TRBD2 (6 bases). CDR3 sequence (DNA): TGCAGCGTTAGGAGGGGCTCCTACAATGAGCAGTTCTTC. Its translation is CSVRRGSYNEQFF.